This T cell receptor (beta chain) comes out of a study of OX40 agonist ivuxolimab in advanced cancers. Turning to the study itself: Clinicians treated patients with ivuxolimab, an agonistic anti-OX40 (CD134) antibody. Age averaged around 60 years (range roughly 23 to 90), and less than 85% were male. Eligibility admitted prior anti-PD-1, anti-PD-L1 or anti-CTLA-4 therapy; about 39% had some.

The CDR3 runs 16 residues. CDR1 and CDR2 (germline): SGHTA, FQGNSA. Trimming removed 6 bases from V and 1 base from J; junction bases left unmatched: 12. Libraries were prepared by immunoSEQ multiplex PCR; TCRdb keeps only in-frame clonotypes and omits some of them. The table has more than 80,000 clones, around 90% seen once. The specimen comprised CD4+ or CD8+ T cells sorted from blood, sampled in a trial of the OX40 agonist ivuxolimab. The chain uses TRBV7-2 and TRBJ2-7; TRBD1 aligns across 7 bases. This clonotype was obtained from an adult with an advanced solid tumor such as melanoma, head and neck, liver or kidney cancer. CDR3 DNA sequence: TGTGCCAGCAGTTTTTCCCCGGGACAGCATTCCTACGAGCAGTACTTC. Translation gives CASSFSPGQHSYEQYF.